This T cell receptor beta chain originates from a study of T cells in Graves' hyperthyroidism and ophthalmopathy. Study findings and constraints: Ophthalmopathy was model-predicted a median roughly 6.2 months pre-onset.

Note on this clonotype: Its antigen is unknown.

V lost 6 bases and J lost 1, with 18 bases in between. The CDR3 sequence is 16 residues long. Amplification of TCR beta CDR3 regions used RNA as the template. The HTBI primer set drove a first-round RT-PCR of the TCR CDR3. MiXCR, run by TCRdb on the multiplex PCR reads, gives a single entry per CDR3 protein. The data contain about 560,000 distinct CDR3 sequences, 16% of them singletons. Sequencing used blood. This chain uses TRBV12-3 or TRBV12-4 with TRBJ1-1; D is perhaps TRBD1 (6 bases). This TCR was recovered from a woman under 30 with Graves' hyperthyroidism. The CDR3 DNA is TGTGCCAGCAGACGCTTTCGGGGGGGCCCGAACACTGAAGCTTTCTTT. Its protein product is CASRRFRGGPNTEAFF.